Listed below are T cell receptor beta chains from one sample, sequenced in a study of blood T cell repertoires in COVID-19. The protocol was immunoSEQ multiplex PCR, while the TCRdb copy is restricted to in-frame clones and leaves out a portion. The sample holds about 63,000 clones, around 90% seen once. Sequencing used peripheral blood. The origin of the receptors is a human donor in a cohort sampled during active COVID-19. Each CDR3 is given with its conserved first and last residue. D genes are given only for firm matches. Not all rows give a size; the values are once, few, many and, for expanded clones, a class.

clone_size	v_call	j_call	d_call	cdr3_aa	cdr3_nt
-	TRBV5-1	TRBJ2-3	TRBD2	CASRERGGREDTQYF	TGCGCCAGCAGAGAGCGGGGGGGCCGCGAGGATACGCAGTATTTT
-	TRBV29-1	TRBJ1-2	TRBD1	CSVKGAQTANYGYTF	TGCAGCGTTAAGGGGGCGCAGACGGCTAACTATGGCTACACCTTC
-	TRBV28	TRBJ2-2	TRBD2	CASRIGGSTGELFF	TGTGCCAGCAGAATCGGGGGGAGCACCGGGGAGCTGTTTTTT
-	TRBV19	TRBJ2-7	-	CASSINSHYEQYF	TGTGCCAGTAGTATAAACAGTCACTACGAGCAGTACTTC
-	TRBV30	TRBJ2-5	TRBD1	CASNRGGETQYF	TGTGCCTCGAACAGGGGTGGAGAGACCCAGTACTTC
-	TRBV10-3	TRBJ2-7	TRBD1	CAISGERGLPPYEQYF	TGTGCCATCAGTGGGGAAAGGGGGCTTCCGCCCTACGAGCAGTACTTC
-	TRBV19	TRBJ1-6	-	CASKDWTSYNSPLHF	TGTGCCAGTAAGGACTGGACTTCCTATAATTCACCCCTCCACTTT
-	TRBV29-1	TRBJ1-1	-	CSVARNTEAFF	TGCAGCGTTGCCCGTAACACTGAAGCTTTCTTT
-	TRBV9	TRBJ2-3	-	CASSVYSGSTDTQYF	TGTGCCAGCAGCGTCTATAGCGGCAGCACAGATACGCAGTATTTT
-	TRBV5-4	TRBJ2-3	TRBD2	CASSLGLGEDTQYF	TGTGCCAGCAGCCTGGGACTAGGTGAAGATACGCAGTATTTT
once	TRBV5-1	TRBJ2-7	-	CASSLVQGYEQYF	TGCGCCAGCAGCTTGGTCCAGGGCTACGAGCAGTACTTC
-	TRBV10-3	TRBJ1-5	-	CAISESYSNQPQHF	TGTGCCATCAGTGAGTCCTATAGCAATCAGCCCCAGCATTTT
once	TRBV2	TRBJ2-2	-	CASSEAGGVGELFF	TGTGCCAGCAGTGAAGCGGGAGGTGTCGGGGAGCTGTTTTTT